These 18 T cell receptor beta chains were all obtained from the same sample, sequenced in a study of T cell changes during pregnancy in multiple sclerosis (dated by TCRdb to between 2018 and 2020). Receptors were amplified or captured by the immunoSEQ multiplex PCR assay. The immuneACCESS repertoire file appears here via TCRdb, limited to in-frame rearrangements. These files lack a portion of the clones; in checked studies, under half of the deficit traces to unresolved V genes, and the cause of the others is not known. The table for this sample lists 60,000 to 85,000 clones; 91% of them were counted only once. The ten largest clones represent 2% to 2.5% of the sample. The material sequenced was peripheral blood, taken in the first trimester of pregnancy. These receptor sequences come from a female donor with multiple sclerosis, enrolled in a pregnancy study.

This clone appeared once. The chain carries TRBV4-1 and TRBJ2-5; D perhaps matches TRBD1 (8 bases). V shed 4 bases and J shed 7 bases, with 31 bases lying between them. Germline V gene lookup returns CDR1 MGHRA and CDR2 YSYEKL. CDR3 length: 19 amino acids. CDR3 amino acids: CASSPLGQASTSPPWTQYF. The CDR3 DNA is TGCGCCAGCAGCCCCTTGGGACAGGCGTCGACTAGCCCTCCGTGGACCCAGTACTTC.

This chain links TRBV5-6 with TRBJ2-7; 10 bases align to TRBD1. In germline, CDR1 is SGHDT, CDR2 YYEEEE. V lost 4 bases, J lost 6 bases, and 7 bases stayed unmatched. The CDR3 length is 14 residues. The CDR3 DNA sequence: TGTGCCAGCAGCGCTGACAGGGGGCGACGCGAGCAGTACTTC. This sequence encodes CASSADRGRREQYF.

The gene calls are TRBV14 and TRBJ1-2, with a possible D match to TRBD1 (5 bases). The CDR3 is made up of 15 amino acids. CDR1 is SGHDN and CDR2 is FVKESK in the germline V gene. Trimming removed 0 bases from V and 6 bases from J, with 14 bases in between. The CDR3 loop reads CASSQDVRGGDGYTF. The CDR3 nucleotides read TGTGCCAGCAGCCAAGATGTCCGGGGAGGGGATGGCTACACCTTC. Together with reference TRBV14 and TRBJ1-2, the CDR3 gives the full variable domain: EAGVTQFPSHSVIEKGQTVTLRCDPISGHDNLYWYRRVMGKEIKFLLHFVKESKQDESGMPNNRFLAERTGGTYSTLKVQPAELEDSGVYFCASSQDVRGGDGYTFGSGTRLTVV.

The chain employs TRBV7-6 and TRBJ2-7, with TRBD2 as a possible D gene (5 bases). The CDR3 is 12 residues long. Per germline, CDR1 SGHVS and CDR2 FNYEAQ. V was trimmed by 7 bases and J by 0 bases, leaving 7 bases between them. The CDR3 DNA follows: TGTGCCAGCAAGGAGGACTCCTACGAGCAGTACTTC. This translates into CASKEDSYEQYF.

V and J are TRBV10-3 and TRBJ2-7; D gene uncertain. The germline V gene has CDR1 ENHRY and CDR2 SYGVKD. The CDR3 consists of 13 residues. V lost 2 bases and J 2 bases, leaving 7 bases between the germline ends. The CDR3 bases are TGTGCCATCAGTGAGACAGACACCTACGAGCAGTACTTC. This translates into CAISETDTYEQYF.

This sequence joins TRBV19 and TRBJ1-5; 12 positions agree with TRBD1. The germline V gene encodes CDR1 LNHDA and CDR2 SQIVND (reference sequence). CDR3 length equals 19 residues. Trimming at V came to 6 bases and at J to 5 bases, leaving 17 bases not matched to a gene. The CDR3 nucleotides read TGTGCCAGTAGCTCGGGGACAGGGGGCGCATACGGGGGCGATCAGCCCCAGCATTTT. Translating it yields CASSSGTGGAYGGDQPQHF.

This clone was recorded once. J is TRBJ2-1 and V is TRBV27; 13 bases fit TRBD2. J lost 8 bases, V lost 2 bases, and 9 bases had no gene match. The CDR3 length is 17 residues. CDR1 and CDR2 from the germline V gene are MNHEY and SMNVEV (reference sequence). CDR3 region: CASSLQATSGRAHEQFF. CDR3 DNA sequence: TGTGCCAGCAGTTTACAAGCTACTAGCGGGAGGGCCCATGAGCAGTTCTTC.

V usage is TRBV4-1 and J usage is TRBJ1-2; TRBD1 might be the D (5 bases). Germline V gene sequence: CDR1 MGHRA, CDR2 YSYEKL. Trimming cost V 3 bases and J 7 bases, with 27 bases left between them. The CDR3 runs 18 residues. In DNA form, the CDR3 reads TGCGCCAGCAGCCACCCGAGGGGAGGCGCCGCCCGAAGGGGTGGCTACACCTTC. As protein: CASSHPRGGAARRGGYTF.

The CDR3 spells CASSLRDRAEAFF. The CDR3 coding sequence is TGTGCCAGCAGCCTACGGGACAGGGCTGAAGCTTTCTTT. The V call is TRBV7-8, the J call TRBJ1-1; 9 bases agree with TRBD1. Germline-derived CDR1 and CDR2 are SGHVS and FQNEAQ. The CDR3 loop spans 13 amino acids. V shed 5 bases, J shed 6 bases, and the junction held 4 bases outside the gene matches.

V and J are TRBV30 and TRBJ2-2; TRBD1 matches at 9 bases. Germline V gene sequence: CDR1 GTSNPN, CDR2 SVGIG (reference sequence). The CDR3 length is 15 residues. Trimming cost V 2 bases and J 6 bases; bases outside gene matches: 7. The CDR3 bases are TGTGCCTGGAGTTTCCGGGACAGGGATGCCGGGGAGCTGTTTTTT. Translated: CAWSFRDRDAGELFF.

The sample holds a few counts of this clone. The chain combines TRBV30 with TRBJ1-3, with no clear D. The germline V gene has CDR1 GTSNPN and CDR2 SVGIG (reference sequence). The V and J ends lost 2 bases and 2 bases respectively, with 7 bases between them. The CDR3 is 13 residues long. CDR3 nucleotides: TGTGCCTGGAGTACCGGGACTGGAAACACCATATATTTT. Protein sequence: CAWSTGTGNTIYF.

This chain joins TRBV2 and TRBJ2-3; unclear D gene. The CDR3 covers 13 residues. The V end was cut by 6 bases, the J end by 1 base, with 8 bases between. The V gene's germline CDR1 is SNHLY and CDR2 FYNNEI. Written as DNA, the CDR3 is TGTGCCAGCAGCCGGGTTCGCACAGATACGCAGTATTTT. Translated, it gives CASSRVRTDTQYF.

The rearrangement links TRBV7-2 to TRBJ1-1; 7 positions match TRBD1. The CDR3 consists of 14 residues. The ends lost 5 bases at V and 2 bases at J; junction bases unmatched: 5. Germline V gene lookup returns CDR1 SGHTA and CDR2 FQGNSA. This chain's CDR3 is CASSGRQGNTEAFF. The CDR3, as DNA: TGTGCCAGCAGCGGACGACAGGGAAACACTGAAGCTTTCTTT.

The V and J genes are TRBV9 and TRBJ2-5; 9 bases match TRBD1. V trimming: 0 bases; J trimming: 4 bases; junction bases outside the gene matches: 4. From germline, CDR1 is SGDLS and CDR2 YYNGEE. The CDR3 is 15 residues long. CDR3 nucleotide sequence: TGTGCCAGCAGCGTAGCGACAGGGGGAGGAGAGACCCAGTACTTC. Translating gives CASSVATGGGETQYF. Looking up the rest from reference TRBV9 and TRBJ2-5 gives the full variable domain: DSGVTQTPKHLITATGQRVTLRCSPRSGDLSVYWYQQSLDQGLQFLIQYYNGEERAKGNILERFSAQQFPDLHSELNLSSLELGDSALYFCASSVATGGGETQYFGPGTRLLVL.

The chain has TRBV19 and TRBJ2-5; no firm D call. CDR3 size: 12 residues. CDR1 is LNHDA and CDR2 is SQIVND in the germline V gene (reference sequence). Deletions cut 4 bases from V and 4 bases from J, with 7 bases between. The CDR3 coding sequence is TGTGCCAGTAGTAACCTCAGAGAGACCCAGTACTTC. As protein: CASSNLRETQYF.

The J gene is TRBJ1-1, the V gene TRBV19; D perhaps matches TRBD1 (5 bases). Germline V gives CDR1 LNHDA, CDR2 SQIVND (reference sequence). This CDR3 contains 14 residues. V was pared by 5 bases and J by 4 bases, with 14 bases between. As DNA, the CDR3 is TGTGCCAGTAGTCTCCCGGGGGGTCCCACTGAAGCTTTCTTT. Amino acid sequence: CASSLPGGPTEAFF.

The CDR3 reads CASSIKPGLIQPQHF. The CDR3 bases are TGTGCCAGTAGTATTAAACCAGGGTTGATTCAGCCCCAGCATTTT. The chain is built from TRBV19 and TRBJ1-5; a weak D match, TRBD1 (5 bases). Germline CDR1 is LNHDA and CDR2 is SQIVND (reference sequence). The CDR3 is 15 residues long. Trimming pared 3 bases from V and 6 bases from J, leaving 15 bases between.

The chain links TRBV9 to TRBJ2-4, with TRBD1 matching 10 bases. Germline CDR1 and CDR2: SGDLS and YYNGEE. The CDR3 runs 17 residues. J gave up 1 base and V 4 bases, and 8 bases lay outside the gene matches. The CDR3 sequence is CASSPKDRGPAKNIQYF. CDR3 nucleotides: TGTGCCAGCAGCCCAAAAGACAGGGGGCCGGCCAAAAACATTCAGTACTTC. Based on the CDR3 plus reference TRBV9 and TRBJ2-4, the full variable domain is DSGVTQTPKHLITATGQRVTLRCSPRSGDLSVYWYQQSLDQGLQFLIQYYNGEERAKGNILERFSAQQFPDLHSELNLSSLELGDSALYFCASSPKDRGPAKNIQYFGAGTRLSVL.